This is a list of T cell receptor beta chains from one sample in a study of T-cell reconstitution after alpha-beta-depleted transplantation in children. TCRdb re-called the PCR reads through MiXCR, storing one row per CDR3 protein. The sample contains approximately 510,000 distinct CDR3 sequences, roughly 18% of which appear only once. The sequencing used PBMCs from the stem cell graft donor, collected from the stem cell graft. Every receptor here comes from a human donor who donated a stem cell graft to a child with acute lymphoblastic leukemia. Each CDR3 is given with its conserved first and last residue.

v_call cdr3_aa
TRBV10-1 CASSESSDLSHEQYF
TRBV5-1 CASTSGANEQFF
TRBV7-8 CASSFPRTSGGEQFF
TRBV19 CASSELRVNEQFF
TRBV5-1 CASSGPGGPSYEQYF
TRBV20-1 CSAQFPGEGDEQFF
TRBV5-1 CASSLGDTDTQYF
TRBV9 CASSVSYTGELFF
TRBV29-1 CSVEVADQTQYF
TRBV12-5 CASGSTGVRNTEAFF
TRBV6-7 CASIVTPSTYEQYF
TRBV5-1 CASSIGAFEGTQYF
TRBV25-1 CASRRTGSSGANVLTF